This T cell receptor beta chain was sequenced for a study of graft-versus-host responses after intestinal transplantation. Study-level background: Recipients across the board were started on anti-thymocyte globulin induction, then kept on tacrolimus and steroids for roughly 3 years.

Of note for this clone: The target antigen is unknown.

General study results and limits: Analysis identified GvH clones in recipient marrow, with some appearing first in ileum or blood.

V was clipped by 3 bases and J by 6 bases, with 9 bases between them. CDR3 length equals 13 residues. CDR1 LGHNA and CDR2 YSLEER come from the germline V gene. TCRdb keeps only in-frame clones here, not all; method: immunoSEQ multiplex PCR. The sample contains approximately 60,000 clones, over 90% of which appear only once. The chain recombines TRBV4-3 with TRBJ2-1; tentatively, D is TRBD1 (5 bases). The receptor was isolated from a human donor who was the organ donor for an intestinal transplant. This specimen was unstimulated CD8+ T cells sorted from spleen or lymph node cells, taken before transplant. The CDR3 DNA reads as TGCGCCAGCAGCCATGACAGATCCAATGAGCAGTTCTTC. As protein: CASSHDRSNEQFF.